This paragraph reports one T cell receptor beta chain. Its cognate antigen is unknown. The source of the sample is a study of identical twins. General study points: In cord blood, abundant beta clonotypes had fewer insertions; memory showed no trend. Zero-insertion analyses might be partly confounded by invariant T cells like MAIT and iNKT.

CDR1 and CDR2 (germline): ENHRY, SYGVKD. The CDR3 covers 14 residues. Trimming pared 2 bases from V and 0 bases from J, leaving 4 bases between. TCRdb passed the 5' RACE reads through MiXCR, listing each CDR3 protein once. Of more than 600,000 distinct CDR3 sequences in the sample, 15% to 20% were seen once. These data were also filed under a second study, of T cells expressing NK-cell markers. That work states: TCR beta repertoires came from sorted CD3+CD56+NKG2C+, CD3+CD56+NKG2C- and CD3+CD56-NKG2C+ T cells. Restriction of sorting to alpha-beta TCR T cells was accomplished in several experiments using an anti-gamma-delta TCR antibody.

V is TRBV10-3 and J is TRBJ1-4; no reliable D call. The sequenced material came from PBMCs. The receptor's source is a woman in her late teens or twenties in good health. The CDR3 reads CAISETTTNEKLFF. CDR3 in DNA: TGTGCCATCAGTGAGACCACAACTAATGAAAAACTGTTTTTT.